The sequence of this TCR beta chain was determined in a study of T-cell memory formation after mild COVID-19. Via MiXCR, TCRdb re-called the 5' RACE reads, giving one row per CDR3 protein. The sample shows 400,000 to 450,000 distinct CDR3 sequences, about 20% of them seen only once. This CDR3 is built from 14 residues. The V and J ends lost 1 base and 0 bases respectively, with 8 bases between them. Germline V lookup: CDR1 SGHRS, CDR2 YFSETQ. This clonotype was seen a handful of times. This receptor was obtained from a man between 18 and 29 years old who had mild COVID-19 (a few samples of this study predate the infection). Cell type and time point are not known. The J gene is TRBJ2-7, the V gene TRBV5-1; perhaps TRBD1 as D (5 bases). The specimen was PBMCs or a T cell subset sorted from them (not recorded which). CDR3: CASSLTDISYEQYF. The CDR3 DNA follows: TGCGCCAGCAGCTTGACGGACATCTCCTACGAGCAGTACTTC.